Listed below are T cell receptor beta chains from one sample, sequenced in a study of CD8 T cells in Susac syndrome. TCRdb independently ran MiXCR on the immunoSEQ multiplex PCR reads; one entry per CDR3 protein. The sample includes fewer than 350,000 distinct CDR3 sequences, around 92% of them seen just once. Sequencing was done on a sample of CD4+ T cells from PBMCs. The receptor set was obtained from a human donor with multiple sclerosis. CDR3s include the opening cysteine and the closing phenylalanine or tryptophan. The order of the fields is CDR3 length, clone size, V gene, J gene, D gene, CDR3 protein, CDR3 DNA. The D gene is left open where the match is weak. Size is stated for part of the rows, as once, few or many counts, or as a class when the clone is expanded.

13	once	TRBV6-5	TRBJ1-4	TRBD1	CASRTGLGEKLFF	TGTGCCAGCCGGACAGGGCTCGGGGAAAAACTGTTTTTT
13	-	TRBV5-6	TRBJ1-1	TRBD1	CASSLSATGVAFF	TGTGCCAGCAGCTTGTCGGCGACAGGGGTGGCTTTCTTT
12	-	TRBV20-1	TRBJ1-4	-	CSARGPAEKLFF	TGCAGTGCTAGGGGGCCGGCCGAAAAACTGTTTTTT
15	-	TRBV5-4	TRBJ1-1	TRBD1	CASSLGNRGGTEAFF	TGTGCCAGCAGCTTGGGGAACAGGGGTGGAACTGAAGCTTTCTTT
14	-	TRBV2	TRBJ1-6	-	CASSPLWGNSPLHF	TGTGCCAGCAGTCCCTTGTGGGGGAATTCACCCCTCCACTTT
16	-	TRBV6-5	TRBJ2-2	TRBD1	CASSYTRAGGIGELFF	TGTGCCAGCAGCTATACCCGGGCAGGGGGCATCGGGGAGCTGTTTTTT
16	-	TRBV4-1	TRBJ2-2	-	CASSQGVGEVSGELFF	TGCGCCAGCAGCCAAGGTGTGGGAGAAGTCTCCGGGGAGCTGTTTTTT
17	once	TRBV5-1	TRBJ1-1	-	CASSLALQGHEDTEAFF	TGCGCCAGCAGCCTAGCCCTACAGGGCCACGAGGACACTGAAGCTTTCTTT
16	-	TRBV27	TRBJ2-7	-	CASSLTSRQPQYEQYF	TGTGCCAGCAGTTTAACAAGTAGGCAGCCCCAATACGAGCAGTACTTC
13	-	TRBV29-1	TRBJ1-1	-	CSVAPRGNTEAFF	TGCAGCGTTGCCCCCAGGGGGAACACTGAAGCTTTCTTT
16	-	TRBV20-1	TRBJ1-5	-	CSARPGGGLVNQPQHF	TGCAGTGCACGCCCAGGAGGGGGGCTCGTTAATCAGCCCCAGCATTTT
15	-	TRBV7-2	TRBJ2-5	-	CASSLQWLLTETQYF	TGTGCCAGCAGCTTACAATGGCTACTAACCGAGACCCAGTACTTC
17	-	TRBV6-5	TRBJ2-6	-	CASSYANLRSGANVLTF	TGTGCCAGCAGTTACGCCAACCTCCGCTCTGGGGCCAACGTCCTGACTTTC
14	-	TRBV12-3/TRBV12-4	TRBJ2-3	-	CASRRSLGADTQYF	TGTGCCAGCAGGCGGAGCTTAGGGGCAGATACGCAGTATTTT
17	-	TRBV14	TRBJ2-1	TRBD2	CASSQYTSGTEKGEQFF	TGTGCCAGCAGCCAATACACTAGCGGAACAGAAAAGGGGGAGCAGTTCTTC
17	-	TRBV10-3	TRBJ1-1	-	CAISPGVLQKPNTEAFF	TGTGCCATCAGTCCCGGGGTCTTACAGAAACCGAACACTGAAGCTTTCTTT
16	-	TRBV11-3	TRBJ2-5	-	CASSPGRDFFEETQYF	TGTGCCAGCAGCCCGGGGCGGGATTTTTTCGAAGAGACCCAGTACTTC
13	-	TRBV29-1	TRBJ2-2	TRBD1	CSVRTGTSGELFF	TGCAGCGTCCGGACAGGGACGAGCGGGGAGCTGTTTTTT
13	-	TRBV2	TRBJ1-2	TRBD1	CAGRRDSHYGYTF	TGTGCCGGACGCCGGGACAGTCACTATGGCTACACCTTC
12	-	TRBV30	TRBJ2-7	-	CAWSRASYEQYF	TGTGCCTGGAGTCGGGCCTCCTACGAGCAGTACTTC
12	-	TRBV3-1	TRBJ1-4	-	CASSQKVGKLFF	TGTGCCAGCAGCCAGAAGGTGGGAAAACTGTTTTTT
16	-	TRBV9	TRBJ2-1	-	CASSPSQREFYNEQFF	TGTGCCAGCAGCCCTTCCCAACGGGAGTTCTACAATGAGCAGTTCTTC
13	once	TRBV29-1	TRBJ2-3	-	CSVEGDSRDTQYF	TGCAGCGTTGAAGGCGACAGCCGGGATACGCAGTATTTT